Listed below are T cell receptor beta chains from one sample, sequenced in a study of T cell responses to AZD1222 COVID-19 vaccine. TCRdb's table, derived via immunoSEQ multiplex PCR, lists solely in-frame clones and lacks some. The sample contains roughly 99,000 clones, roughly nine tenths of which appear only once. Sequenced here: peripheral blood, sampled 28 days after the second AZD1222 dose. The receptors here all came from an adult who received the AZD1222 COVID-19 vaccine. Each CDR3 is given with its conserved first and last residue. A D gene is named only where the DNA matches it firmly. Size tells how often a clone was seen (once, few, many) or the class of an expanded clone, and some rows leave it out.

>TRBJ1-2|TRBV7-9|-|-
CASSLEVLGARGYTF
TGTGCCAGCAGCTTAGAAGTTCTGGGGGCGCGGGGCTACACCTTC
>TRBJ1-4|TRBV2|-|TRBD1
CASCVGQTGSEKLFF
TGTGCCAGCTGTGTGGGTCAGACAGGGTCTGAAAAACTGTTTTTT
>TRBJ1-3|TRBV7-2|-|-
CASSYAQGNTIYF
TGTGCCAGCAGCTACGCACAGGGAAACACCATATATTTT
>TRBJ1-1|TRBV7-2|-|TRBD1
CASSGQTGGTEAFF
TGTGCCAGCAGCGGACAGACAGGGGGTACTGAAGCTTTCTTT
>TRBJ1-2|TRBV27|-|TRBD1
CASSSYGQGGGYTF
TGTGCCAGCAGCAGCTACGGACAGGGGGGTGGCTACACCTTC
>TRBJ1-2|TRBV2|-|-
CASRGANYGYTF
TGTGCCAGCAGGGGTGCAAACTATGGCTACACCTTC
>TRBJ2-7|TRBV12-3/TRBV12-4|-|-
CASSYNYEQYF
TGTGCCAGCAGTTACAACTACGAGCAGTACTTC
>TRBJ1-2|TRBV6-5|-|-
CASRTRGRASGYTF
TGTGCCAGCAGGACCCGGGGGAGGGCGAGTGGCTACACCTTC
>TRBJ1-4|TRBV6-5|-|-
CASSYEWGTNEKLFF
TGTGCCAGCAGTTATGAATGGGGGACTAATGAAAAACTGTTTTTT
>TRBJ2-2|TRBV4-2|-|TRBD2
CASSQGTSGGVNTGELFF
TGTGCCAGCAGCCAAGGAACTAGCGGGGGGGTTAACACCGGGGAGCTGTTTTTT
>TRBJ2-2|TRBV19|-|-
CASSISPNTGELFF
TGTGCCAGTAGTATTTCACCGAACACCGGGGAGCTGTTTTTT
>TRBJ2-1|TRBV5-1|-|TRBD1
CASSLGQGVVDEQFF
TGCGCCAGCAGCTTAGGACAGGGGGTAGTCGATGAGCAGTTCTTC
>TRBJ2-3|TRBV24-1|-|TRBD1
CATAGTVTDTQYF
TGTGCCACCGCCGGGACAGTGACAGATACGCAGTATTTT
>TRBJ2-7|TRBV7-8|-|-
CASSLDSPAYEQYF
TGTGCCAGCAGCTTAGACAGTCCCGCCTACGAGCAGTACTTC
>TRBJ2-3|TRBV11-2|once|-
CASSRAGEADTQYF
TGTGCCAGCAGTAGGGCAGGGGAGGCAGATACGCAGTATTTT
>TRBJ2-7|TRBV4-1|-|-
CASSSEQGRGPYEQYF
TGCGCCAGCAGCTCCGAACAGGGGAGGGGACCTTACGAGCAGTACTTC
>TRBJ1-3|TRBV7-2|-|TRBD1
CASSLVGTGYGNTIYF
TGTGCCAGCAGCTTAGTAGGGACAGGGTATGGAAACACCATATATTTT
>TRBJ2-7|TRBV10-3|-|TRBD2
CAISGKTSGAYEQYF
TGTGCCATCAGTGGGAAGACTAGCGGGGCCTACGAGCAGTACTTC
>TRBJ1-3|TRBV28|once|-
CASSFGRSRTNTIYF
TGTGCCAGCAGTTTTGGGCGGAGTCGGACAAACACCATATATTTT
>TRBJ1-5|TRBV19|-|-
CASSIPQGTPDSNQPQHF
TGTGCCAGTAGTATACCCCAAGGGACACCCGATAGCAATCAGCCCCAGCATTTT
>TRBJ2-5|TRBV18|-|TRBD1
CASSVGQAQETQYF
TGTGCCAGCTCCGTCGGACAGGCCCAAGAGACCCAGTACTTC
>TRBJ1-1|TRBV6-6|-|-
CASSRQVSLYTEAFF
TGTGCCAGCAGCCGACAGGTGTCCCTCTACACTGAAGCTTTCTTT